This T cell receptor (beta chain) is drawn from a study of cytomegalovirus exposure and HLA in healthy donors. Healthy bone marrow donors supplied every sample. PCR primers comprised 60 Vbeta and 13 Jbeta primers. The protocol was immunoSEQ multiplex PCR, while the TCRdb copy is restricted to in-frame clones and leaves out a portion. The table records fewer than 150,000 clones, 77% of them present only once. Trimming left V 1 base short and J 4 bases short, with 5 bases between. The CDR3 sequence is 13 residues long. From germline, CDR1 is SGHAT and CDR2 FQNNGV. This clone has just one count. Sequenced input: PBMCs. The receptor was derived from a human donor in good health. V usage is TRBV11-2 and J usage is TRBJ1-5; D gene ambiguous. CDR3 nucleotides: TGTGCCAGCAGCTTAGCCGTAAATCAGCCCCAGCATTTT. Residues: CASSLAVNQPQHF.